These T cell receptor beta chains were read from a single sample in a study of blood T cell repertoires in COVID-19. The data were produced by immunoSEQ multiplex PCR, yet TCRdb's version contains in-frame clones alone and is incomplete. This sample has about 180,000 clones, with 88% found just once. What was sequenced was PBMCs or T cells enriched from blood (not recorded which). These TCRs come from a woman aged 18-30 years who had recovered from COVID-19. The CDR3 runs from the conserved cysteine through the conserved F or W. D genes are given only for firm matches. Expanded clones are given a class, and other clones once, few, many or no size at all.

j_gene	abundance	v_gene	d_gene	CDR3aa
TRBJ2-5	NA	TRBV7-9	NA	CASSHFPEGEETQYF
TRBJ1-2	NA	TRBV3-1/TRBV3-2	TRBD1	CASSQGDRAYGYTF
TRBJ1-1	few	TRBV10-1	NA	CASSHDKNTEAFF
TRBJ2-3	NA	TRBV28	TRBD2	CASSLLAGGDTQYF
TRBJ2-1	NA	TRBV19	NA	CASAPGGWDYNEQFF
TRBJ2-2	few	TRBV29-1	TRBD1	CSANTGGTGELFF
TRBJ1-2	NA	TRBV12-3/TRBV12-4	NA	CATQEGDGYTF
TRBJ2-1	NA	TRBV30	TRBD2	CAWVAGGYDEQFF
TRBJ2-7	NA	TRBV28	NA	CASTRTSQGYEQYF
TRBJ1-5	NA	TRBV2	NA	CASSESGSHQPQHF
TRBJ1-2	NA	TRBV6-6	NA	CASSHQNYGYTF
TRBJ2-2	NA	TRBV2	NA	CASSEDRASGELFF
TRBJ2-7	NA	TRBV5-1	NA	CASSLGRTTYEQYF
TRBJ1-1	NA	TRBV7-2	TRBD1	CASRYTGGRDTEAFF
TRBJ2-7	NA	TRBV7-2	TRBD2	CASSLTGTSGNEQYF
TRBJ1-5	NA	TRBV15	TRBD1	CATSRPLGQAEGPQHF
TRBJ1-2	NA	TRBV5-4	NA	CASTFGRGGYGYTF
TRBJ1-2	NA	TRBV6-5	NA	CASSWGDGYTF
TRBJ2-1	NA	TRBV7-2	NA	CASSLVRGAFEQFF
TRBJ1-5	few	TRBV4-2	TRBD1	CASSHDRANQPQHF
TRBJ1-1	NA	TRBV6-5	NA	CASSPQGSYAFF
TRBJ2-7	NA	TRBV2	TRBD2	CATQGLAGGSSYEQYF
TRBJ1-2	few	TRBV30	NA	CAGYQGYYGYTF
TRBJ2-5	NA	TRBV24-1	NA	CATSEGLETQYF
TRBJ2-2	NA	TRBV5-6	TRBD2	CASSLFVAGGFGNPGELFF
TRBJ2-1	NA	TRBV3-1/TRBV3-2	NA	CASSQGGGTGINEQFF
TRBJ2-1	NA	TRBV27	NA	CASSFGGATYNEQFF
TRBJ2-2	NA	TRBV7-6	TRBD2	CASSSRVGRTGELFF
TRBJ1-1	NA	TRBV5-1	NA	CASSLGGGLNTEAFF